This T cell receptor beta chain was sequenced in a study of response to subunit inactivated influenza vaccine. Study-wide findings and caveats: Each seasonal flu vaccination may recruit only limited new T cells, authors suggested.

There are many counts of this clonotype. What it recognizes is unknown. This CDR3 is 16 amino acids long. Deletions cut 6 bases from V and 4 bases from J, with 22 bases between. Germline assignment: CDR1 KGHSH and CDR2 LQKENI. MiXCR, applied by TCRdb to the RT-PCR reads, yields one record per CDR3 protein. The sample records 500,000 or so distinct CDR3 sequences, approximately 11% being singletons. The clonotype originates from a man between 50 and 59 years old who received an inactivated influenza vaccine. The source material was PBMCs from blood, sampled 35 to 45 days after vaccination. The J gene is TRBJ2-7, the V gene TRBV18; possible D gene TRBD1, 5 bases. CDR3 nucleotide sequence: TGTGCCAGCTCGAAACCCCCAGGGTCAACCGGGTACGAGCAGTACTTC. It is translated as CASSKPPGSTGYEQYF.